This TCR beta chain appears in the sequencing data of a study of blood T cell repertoires in COVID-19 (dated by TCRdb to 2018 to 2021). Broadly, across the study: The collaborator samples originated in the United States, Italy and Spain and spanned the acute and convalescent phases of COVID-19. The repertoires were released in a freely available public database intended as a resource for research on the immune response to SARS-CoV-2. Subjects who had been exposed to COVID-19, were actively infected with it, or had recovered from it provided the deeply sampled blood TCRbeta repertoires that made up the dataset. The prospective study material was composed of cDNA or gDNA derived from T cells, B-cell-depleted T cells, or PBMCs. Samples were obtained from the ongoing ImmuneRACE study (first 160 participants) and from roughly 1,300 subjects provided by 6 global collaborators. A de-identified subject ID, COVID-19 status, age in years and sex were almost always included in the sample metadata. Where HLA class I and class II types were available, the types were taken from metadata supplied by the sample provider, not from assay-based typing.

As for this clone: It has no known antigen specificity. Base qualities are not provided; no much larger clone lies one nucleotide away.

Collaborating institutions collected whole blood in K2EDTA tubes following their own protocols. For TCRbeta analysis, collaborators shipped samples as frozen whole blood, isolated PBMCs, or DNA extracted from either of those sample types. CDR1 and CDR2 (MRHNA, SNTAGT) derive from the germline V gene. The CDR3 runs 15 residues from the cysteine to the phenylalanine. The only DNA kept is the CDR3, 45 bases in frame from the first base. V has 5 bases trimmed and J has 4 bases trimmed; junction bases matching no gene number 5. The immunoSEQ Assay, a bias-controlled multiplex PCR, was used to amplify TCRbeta CDR3 regions from genomic DNA. The study's processing was this. Within the assay, amplification of reference gene primers was used to estimate how many nucleated cells each sample contained. To quantify the absolute abundance of each unique TCRbeta CDR3 rearrangement, sequence reads were collapsed and filtered. For each sample, productive Simpson clonality was calculated as the square root of Simpson's diversity index across productive rearrangements. In its TCRdb copy, this immuneACCESS table keeps in-frame sequences only and misses some clones. Where compared with another copy, unresolved V genes explain less than half of these, and the others have no known cause. V, J and clone size derive from that table, while D and trimming were established from the DNA sequence. A total of 150,000 or so clones appear in this sample, almost 90% of them only once. The leading ten clones occupy roughly 1.4% of the sample.

The full study reports these points: The amount of clinical and demographic metadata varied by source and participant and was provided uncurated.

The source material was peripheral blood. The chain joins TRBV6-4 to TRBJ2-2, with 9 bases matching TRBD1. This receptor was taken from a woman aged 55 to 70 with acute or convalescent COVID-19. Read as DNA, the sequence is TGTGCCAGCAGTCGACAGGGGGATTCCACCGGGGAGCTGTTTTTT. Translated, this is CASSRQGDSTGELFF.